This TCR beta chain is from a study of blood T cells in healthy people across ages. This CDR3 is 13 amino acids long. Trimming took 2 bases from V and 2 from J, leaving 6 bases between them. Germline V gene data show CDR1 as MNHEY and CDR2 as SVGEGT. On this clonotype itself: No antigen is known for it.

Study results and limitations: Roughly linear declines in TCR beta diversity per million T cells occurred with age. Researchers deemed the diversity estimates from one million T cells underestimates.

A J-beta primer mix and a sample-barcoded 5' primer were used in a second PCR of about 7 to 11 cycles. TCRdb re-called the 5' RACE reads through MiXCR, storing one row per CDR3 protein. The sample holds some 790,000 distinct CDR3 sequences, more than 25% seen once. The clonotype originates from a woman aged 80 or over in good health. Sequenced sample: blood. V and J are TRBV6-2 or TRBV6-3 and TRBJ1-1; D is uncertain. CDR3 bases: TGTGCCAGCAGTTACCGATTTAACACTGAAGCTTTCTTT. This gives the protein CASSYRFNTEAFF.